Listed here is a single T cell receptor beta chain. This clone has just one count. Its recognized antigen is unknown. No base quality information exists; no much larger clone differs at one position. Whole blood was collected in K2EDTA tubes by collaborating institutions according to the institutions' own protocols. Collaborator samples were shipped for TCRbeta analysis as frozen whole blood, isolated PBMCs, or DNA extracted from either sample type. This sample was included in a study of blood T cell repertoires in COVID-19 (TCRdb year 2020). The study in broad terms: The collaborator samples originated in the United States, Italy and Spain and spanned the acute and convalescent phases of COVID-19. The prospective study material was composed of cDNA or gDNA derived from T cells, B-cell-depleted T cells, or PBMCs. The dataset comprised deeply sampled blood TCRbeta repertoires from subjects exposed to, actively infected with, or recovered from COVID-19. The repertoires were released in a freely available public database intended as a resource for research on the immune response to SARS-CoV-2. Samples were obtained from the ongoing ImmuneRACE study (first 160 participants) and from over 1,000 subjects provided by 6 global collaborators. A de-identified subject ID, COVID-19 status, age in years and sex were almost always included in the sample metadata. Where HLA class I and class II types were available, the types were taken from metadata supplied by the sample provider, not from assay-based typing.

Points the paper makes about the study in general: Clinical and demographic metadata were provided uncurated, with the amount varying by source and participant.

The immunoSEQ Assay, a bias-controlled multiplex PCR, was used to amplify TCRbeta CDR3 regions from genomic DNA. On the study's bioinformatics: The number of nucleated cells in each sample was estimated from the amplification of reference gene primers within the assay. Sequence reads were collapsed and filtered to measure the absolute abundance of every unique TCRbeta CDR3 rearrangement. Productive Simpson clonality was computed per sample as the square root of Simpson's diversity index over productive rearrangements. The table was pulled from immuneACCESS by TCRdb, which kept in-frame rearrangements only. Such tables lose some clones; where checked, under half of the loss comes from unresolved V genes, and the rest has no known cause. The V and J calls and the clone size are those of that table, but D and trimming were determined from the DNA. The sample contains over 130,000 clones, 82% of them found a single time. Jointly, the top ten make up roughly 3.9% of the sample.

CDR1 SGHRS and CDR2 YFSETQ were looked up in the germline V gene. The CDR3 holds 15 amino acids from the cysteine to the phenylalanine. The sequence is cut down to CDR3 DNA, 45 bases in frame from base 1. V lost 0 bases and J lost 4 bases, and the count of bases not matched to a germline gene is 5. Input material: peripheral blood. The V gene is TRBV5-1 and the J gene is TRBJ2-3, and TRBD1 matches 7 of the central bases. This sequence was found in a woman aged 80 or over with acute or convalescent COVID-19. The CDR3: CASSLGDRDADTQYF. The DNA is as follows: TGCGCCAGCAGCTTGGGAGACAGGGATGCAGATACGCAGTATTTT.